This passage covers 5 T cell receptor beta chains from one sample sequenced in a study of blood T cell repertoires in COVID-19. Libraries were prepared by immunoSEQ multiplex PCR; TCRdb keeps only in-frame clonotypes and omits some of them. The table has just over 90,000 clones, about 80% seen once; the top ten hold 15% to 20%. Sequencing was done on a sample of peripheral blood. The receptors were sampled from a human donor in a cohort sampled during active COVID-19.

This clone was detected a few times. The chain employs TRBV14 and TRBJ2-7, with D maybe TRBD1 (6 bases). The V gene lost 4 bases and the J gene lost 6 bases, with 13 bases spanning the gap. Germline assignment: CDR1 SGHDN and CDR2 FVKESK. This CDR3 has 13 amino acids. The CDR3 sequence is CASSLVTGTEQYF. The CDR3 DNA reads TGTGCCAGCAGCCTAGTTACAGGGACCGAGCAGTACTTC.

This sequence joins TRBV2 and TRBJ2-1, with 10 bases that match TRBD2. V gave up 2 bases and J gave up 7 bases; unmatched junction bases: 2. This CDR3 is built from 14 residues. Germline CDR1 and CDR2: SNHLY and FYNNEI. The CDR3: CASSELAGANEQFF. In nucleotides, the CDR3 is TGTGCCAGCAGTGAACTAGCGGGAGCAAATGAGCAGTTCTTC. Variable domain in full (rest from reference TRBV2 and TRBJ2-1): EPEVTQTPSHQVTQMGQEVILRCVPISNHLYFYWYRQILGQKVEFLVSFYNNEISEKSEIFDDQFSVERPDGSNFTLKIRSTKLEDSAMYFCASSELAGANEQFFGPGTRLTVL.

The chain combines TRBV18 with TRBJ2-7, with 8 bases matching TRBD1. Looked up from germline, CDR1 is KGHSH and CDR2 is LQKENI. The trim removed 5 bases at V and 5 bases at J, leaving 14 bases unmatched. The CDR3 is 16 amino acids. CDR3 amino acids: CASSTRGQGRRDEQYF. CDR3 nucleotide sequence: TGTGCCAGCTCAACACGAGGACAGGGTCGAAGGGACGAGCAGTACTTC.

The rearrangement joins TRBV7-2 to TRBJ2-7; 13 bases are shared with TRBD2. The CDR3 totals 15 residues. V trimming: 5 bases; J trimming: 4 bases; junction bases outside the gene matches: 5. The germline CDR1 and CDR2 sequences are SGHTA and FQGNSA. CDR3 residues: CASSPGLAGVYEQYF. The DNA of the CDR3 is TGTGCCAGCAGCCCAGGACTAGCGGGAGTTTACGAGCAGTACTTC.

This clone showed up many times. CDR3 amino acids: CASSQDWLAVNNEQFF. Written as DNA, the CDR3 is TGCGCCAGCAGCCAAGATTGGCTAGCGGTTAACAATGAGCAGTTCTTC. The J gene is TRBJ2-1, the V gene TRBV4-1; TRBD2 agrees at 7 bases. The CDR3 sequence is 16 residues long. V shed 0 bases and J 5 bases; nucleotides not matched to a gene: 7. Germline CDR1 is MGHRA and CDR2 is YSYEKL.